This T cell receptor beta chain was retrieved from a study of technical replicates of blood from a few donors. CDR1 is ENHRY, CDR2 SYGVKD, per germline. V was pared by 0 bases and J by 11 bases, with 17 bases between. CDR3 length: 15 amino acids. This table comes from immunoSEQ multiplex PCR, and its TCRdb copy is limited to in-frame clones, with some not included. The repertoire holds tens of thousands of clones, with about 88% as singletons. This receptor was taken from a human donor in good health. The chain recombines TRBV10-3 with TRBJ2-1; D possibly corresponds to TRBD2 (7 bases). Specimen: T cells isolated from PBMCs. The CDR3 region has the DNA TGTGCCATCAGTGAGTCGAGGGGGGAGGGTTCTAAGCAGTTCTTC. This encodes CAISESRGEGSKQFF.